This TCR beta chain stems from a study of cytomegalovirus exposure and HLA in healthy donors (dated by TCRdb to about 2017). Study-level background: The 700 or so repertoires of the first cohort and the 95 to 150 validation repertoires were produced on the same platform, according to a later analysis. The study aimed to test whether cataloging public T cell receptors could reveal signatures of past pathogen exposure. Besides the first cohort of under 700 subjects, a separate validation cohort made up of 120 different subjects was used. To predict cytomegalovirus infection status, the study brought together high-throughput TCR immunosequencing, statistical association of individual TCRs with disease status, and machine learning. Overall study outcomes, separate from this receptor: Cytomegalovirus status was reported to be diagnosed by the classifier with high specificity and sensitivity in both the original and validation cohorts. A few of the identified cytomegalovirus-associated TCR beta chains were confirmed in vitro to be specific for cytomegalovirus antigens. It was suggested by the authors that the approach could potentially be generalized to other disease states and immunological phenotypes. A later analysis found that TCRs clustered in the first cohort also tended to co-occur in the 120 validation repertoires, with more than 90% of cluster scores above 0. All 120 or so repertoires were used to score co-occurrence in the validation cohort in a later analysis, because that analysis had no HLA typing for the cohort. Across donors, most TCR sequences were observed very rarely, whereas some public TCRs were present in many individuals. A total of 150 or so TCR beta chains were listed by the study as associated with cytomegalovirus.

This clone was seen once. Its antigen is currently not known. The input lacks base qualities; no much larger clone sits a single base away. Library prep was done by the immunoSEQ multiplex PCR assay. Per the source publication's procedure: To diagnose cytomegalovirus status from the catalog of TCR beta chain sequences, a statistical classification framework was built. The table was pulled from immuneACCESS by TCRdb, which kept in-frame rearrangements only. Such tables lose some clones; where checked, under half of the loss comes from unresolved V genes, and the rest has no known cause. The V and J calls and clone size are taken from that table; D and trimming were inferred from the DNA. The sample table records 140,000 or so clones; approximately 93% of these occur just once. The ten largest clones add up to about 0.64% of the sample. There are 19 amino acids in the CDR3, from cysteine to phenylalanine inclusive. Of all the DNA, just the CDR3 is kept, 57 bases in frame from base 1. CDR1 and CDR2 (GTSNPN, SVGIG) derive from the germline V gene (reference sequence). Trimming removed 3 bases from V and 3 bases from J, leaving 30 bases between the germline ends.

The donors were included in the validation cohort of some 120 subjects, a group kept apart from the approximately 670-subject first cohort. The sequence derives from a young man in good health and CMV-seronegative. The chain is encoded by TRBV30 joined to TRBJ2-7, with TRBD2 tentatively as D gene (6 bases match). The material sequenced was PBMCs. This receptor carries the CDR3 CAWSSRQTFGTSAGYEQYF. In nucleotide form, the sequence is TGTGCCTGGAGCAGTCGACAGACGTTTGGGACTTCGGCTGGCTACGAGCAGTACTTC.